A single sample is the source of the 30 T cell receptor beta chains below, sequenced in a study of blood T cell repertoires in COVID-19. Method: immunoSEQ multiplex PCR; TCRdb's copy keeps in-frame clones and lacks some. The sample lists some 300,000 clones, 90% occurring once. The sample was PBMCs or T cells enriched from blood (not recorded which). These receptors were collected from a woman under 30 with acute COVID-19.

In this sample, this clone turned up once. The chain recombines TRBV7-3 with TRBJ1-1, with D possibly being TRBD1 (6 bases). Germline CDR1 SGHTA, CDR2 FQGTGA. V was clipped by 5 bases and J by 0 bases, with 10 bases between them. The CDR3 consists of 14 residues. CDR3 nucleotides: TGTGCCAGCAGCGTTGGACAGCTGAACACTGAAGCTTTCTTT. The encoded protein is CASSVGQLNTEAFF. Full variable domain (rest looked up from reference TRBV7-3 and TRBJ1-1): GAGVSQTPSNKVTEKGKYVELRCDPISGHTALYWYRQSLGQGPEFLIYFQGTGAADDSGLPNDRFFAVRPEGSVSTLKIQRTERGDSAVYLCASSVGQLNTEAFFGQGTRLTVV.

This sequence joins TRBV28 and TRBJ1-4; D gene uncertain. The V gene lost 3 bases and the J gene lost 12 bases, with 14 bases spanning the gap. The CDR3 length is 13 residues. Per the germline V gene, CDR1 is MDHEN and CDR2 is SYDVKM. The CDR3 DNA sequence: TGTGCCAGCAGTTTGAAACCGAAGAGAGAACTGTTTTTT. Amino acid sequence: CASSLKPKRELFF.

The rearrangement links TRBV5-1 to TRBJ2-7, with 10 positions matching TRBD1. The CDR3 length is 15 residues. Germline V gives CDR1 SGHRS, CDR2 YFSETQ. With 0 bases clipped from V and 0 bases from J, the junction kept 0 bases outside the gene matches. The CDR3 DNA follows: TGCGCCAGCAGCTTGGGGACAGGGGGCTCCTACGAGCAGTACTTC. Its protein is CASSLGTGGSYEQYF.

In DNA, the CDR3 is TGTGCCAGCAGCTTAGGCCTAGCGGACCACCGCACAGATACGCAGTATTTT. It encodes CASSLGLADHRTDTQYF. The V and J genes are TRBV7-2 and TRBJ2-3; TRBD2 matches at 7 bases. CDR1 is SGHTA, CDR2 FQGNSA, per germline. The V and J ends lost 1 base and 1 base, in that order; junction bases with no gene match: 8. CDR3 length: 17 residues. Full variable domain (missing parts from reference TRBV7-2 and TRBJ2-3): GAGVSQSPSNKVTEKGKDVELRCDPISGHTALYWYRQSLGQGLEFLIYFQGNSAPDKSGLPSDRFSAERTGGSVSTLTIQRTQQEDSAVYLCASSLGLADHRTDTQYFGPGTRLTVL.

J is TRBJ2-1 and V is TRBV27; TRBD2 matches at 11 bases. Germline lookup yields CDR1 MNHEY and CDR2 SMNVEV (reference sequence). The junction had 2 bases not matched to a gene; V was cut back by 3 bases and J by 4 bases. This CDR3 has 15 amino acids. CDR3 sequence reads: CASSFIAGGYNEQFF. CDR3 nucleotide sequence: TGTGCCAGCAGTTTCATAGCGGGAGGGTACAATGAGCAGTTCTTC.

Concerning this clone: Other DNA sequences from this sample encode an identical CDR3 as well. The V call is TRBV30, the J call TRBJ1-6; maybe TRBD1 (5 bases). Deletions cut 0 bases from V and 9 bases from J, with 6 bases between. Germline assignment: CDR1 GTSNPN and CDR2 SVGIG (reference sequence). The CDR3 consists of 12 residues. The CDR3 sequence is CAWSVRGSPLHF. The CDR3 DNA sequence: TGTGCCTGGAGTGTAAGGGGTTCACCCCTCCACTTT.

The rearrangement joins TRBV5-1 to TRBJ2-7, with 12 bases lining up with TRBD2. The CDR3 contains 16 residues. Trimming took 4 bases from V and 2 from J; bases not matched to a gene: 7. Germline values: CDR1 SGHRS, CDR2 YFSETQ. The CDR3 spells CASSLGTSGRAYEQYF. The CDR3 coding sequence is TGCGCCAGCAGCCTCGGGACTAGCGGGCGGGCCTACGAGCAGTACTTC.

CDR3 region: CASGPQREYEQYF. The CDR3 region has the DNA TGTGCCAGCGGACCACAGCGGGAGTACGAGCAGTACTTC. V usage is TRBV27 and J usage is TRBJ2-7; 8 nucleotides line up with TRBD2. This CDR3 has 13 residues. Looked up from germline, CDR1 is MNHEY and CDR2 is SMNVEV (reference sequence). V lost 8 bases, J lost 4 bases, and 7 bases stayed unmatched.

The rearrangement links TRBV19 to TRBJ1-2; a weak D match, TRBD1 (6 bases). V shed 3 bases and J shed 0 bases, with 11 bases lying between them. The CDR3 runs to 15 residues. The V gene's germline CDR1 is LNHDA and CDR2 SQIVND (reference sequence). The CDR3, as DNA: TGTGCCAGTAGTATTGGGGGCACAGCTAACTATGGCTACACCTTC. Its protein product is CASSIGGTANYGYTF.

The CDR3 bases are TGTGCCAGCAGTTGGGACTTAAACTACGAGCAGTACTTC. This translates into CASSWDLNYEQYF. This chain links TRBV12-3 or TRBV12-4 with TRBJ2-7, with TRBD2 as a possible D gene (6 bases). The CDR3 runs to 13 residues. V lost 4 bases and J 3 bases, leaving 10 bases between the germline ends.

The J gene is TRBJ2-2, the V gene TRBV2; D unclear. V shed 7 bases and J shed 0 bases, with 12 bases lying between them. Per germline, CDR1 SNHLY and CDR2 FYNNEI. The CDR3 consists of 15 residues. The CDR3, as DNA: TGTGCCAGCACCCGAGGATTTACGAACACCGGGGAGCTGTTTTTT. It is translated as CASTRGFTNTGELFF.

The gene calls are TRBV5-4 and TRBJ1-2; 7 bases agree with TRBD1. Germline-derived CDR1 and CDR2 are SGHNT and YYREEE (reference sequence). The ends lost 7 bases at V and 3 bases at J; junction bases unmatched: 9. This CDR3 contains 14 residues. The CDR3 bases are TGTGCCAGCCTCGACAGGGATGGTTACTATGGCTACACCTTC. This sequence encodes CASLDRDGYYGYTF.

The rearrangement joins TRBV28 to TRBJ1-3, with TRBD1 matching 8 bases. J was trimmed by 1 base and V by 5 bases; bases with no gene match: 7. The CDR3 runs 16 residues. CDR1 MDHEN and CDR2 SYDVKM come from the germline V gene. The CDR3 bases are TGTGCCAGCAGTGCCCCCACAGGGGGATCTGGAAACACCATATATTTT. Its protein product is CASSAPTGGSGNTIYF.

V gene TRBV12-3 or TRBV12-4 combines with J gene TRBJ1-3; no definite D call. Trimming took 4 bases from V and 2 from J, leaving 3 bases between them. This CDR3 contains 12 residues. The CDR3 DNA reads TGTGCCAGCAGTTCAGCTGGAAACACCATATATTTT. Protein sequence: CASSSAGNTIYF.

The rearrangement joins TRBV6-1 to TRBJ1-5; D unclear. The CDR3 totals 14 residues. CDR1 and CDR2 from the germline V gene are MNHNS and SASEGT. Trimming cost V 3 bases and J 6 bases, with 12 bases left between them. The CDR3 coding sequence is TGTGCCAGCAGTGAGGGAGTTAGGAGTCAGCCCCAGCATTTT. Encoded protein: CASSEGVRSQPQHF.

The rearrangement joins TRBV2 to TRBJ2-1; weak D call: TRBD1 (5 bases). CDR1 is SNHLY and CDR2 is FYNNEI in the germline V gene. Between the trimmed V and J ends, which lost 4 bases and 2 bases, there was a span of 12 bases. The CDR3 has 15 residues. The CDR3 DNA sequence: TGTGCCAGCAGTGGACAGCTCACCCCCTACAATGAGCAGTTCTTC. It is translated as CASSGQLTPYNEQFF.

This chain links TRBV4-2 with TRBJ2-5; weak D call: TRBD2 (6 bases). Trimming pared 4 bases from V and 5 bases from J, leaving 23 bases between. Germline CDR1 LGHNA, CDR2 YNFKEQ. The CDR3 totals 17 residues. CDR3 nucleotides: TGTGCCAGCAGCCCGGCAAGGGGTGGCCGGGAGCAGGAGACCCAGTACTTC. Translated, it gives CASSPARGGREQETQYF.

The sample holds a few counts of this clone. V gene TRBV19 combines with J gene TRBJ2-7; TRBD1 is a possible D gene (5 bases). The CDR3 consists of 13 residues. V lost 5 bases, J lost 2 bases, and 10 bases lay in between. Germline V lookup: CDR1 LNHDA, CDR2 SQIVND (reference sequence). The CDR3 sequence is CASSSGFTYEQYF. In DNA form, the CDR3 reads TGTGCCAGTAGTTCAGGGTTCACCTACGAGCAGTACTTC.

The chain joins TRBV10-3 to TRBJ1-2; 9 bases are a match to TRBD1. The CDR3 sequence is 14 residues long. Losses at the gene ends were 10 bases for V and 3 bases for J; bases not matched to a gene: 9. Germline-derived CDR1 and CDR2 are ENHRY and SYGVKD. The CDR3 loop reads CATAGQGRDYGYTF. CDR3 bases: TGTGCCACGGCGGGACAGGGAAGGGACTATGGCTACACCTTC.

This clone came up once. This rearrangement joins TRBV9 to TRBJ2-1; 10 positions match TRBD2. Germline assignment: CDR1 SGDLS and CDR2 YYNGEE. This CDR3 has 16 amino acids. J gave up 0 bases and V 3 bases, and 3 bases lay outside the gene matches. CDR3 DNA sequence: TGTGCCAGCAGCGATAGCGGGAGGCCCTCCTACAATGAGCAGTTCTTC. It yields the protein CASSDSGRPSYNEQFF. The variable domain in full, with the rest retrieved from reference TRBV9 and TRBJ2-1, is DSGVTQTPKHLITATGQRVTLRCSPRSGDLSVYWYQQSLDQGLQFLIQYYNGEERAKGNILERFSAQQFPDLHSELNLSSLELGDSALYFCASSDSGRPSYNEQFFGPGTRLTVL.

The V call is TRBV5-1, the J call TRBJ1-3; D gene unclear. Germline CDR1 SGHRS, CDR2 YFSETQ. The CDR3 is 14 residues long. The V end lost 0 bases, the J end lost 2 bases, and 6 bases lay between the germline ends. CDR3 in DNA: TGCGCCAGCAGCTTGGCCACAGCTGGAAACACCATATATTTT. Its translation is CASSLATAGNTIYF.

The rearrangement uses TRBV9 and TRBJ2-7; the D gene is possibly TRBD1 (6 bases). Trimming left V 1 base short and J 3 bases short, with 14 bases between. The CDR3 extends over 15 amino acids. From germline, CDR1 is SGDLS and CDR2 YYNGEE. This CDR3 reads CASSVNPDRSYEQYF. The CDR3 coding sequence is TGTGCCAGCAGCGTAAACCCAGACAGGAGCTACGAGCAGTACTTC.

The rearrangement links TRBV12-5 to TRBJ1-5; 7 bases are shared with TRBD1. Germline loops: CDR1 LGHNT, CDR2 FRNRAP. The CDR3 is 16 amino acids. The V segment lost 6 bases and the J segment 2 bases; nucleotides outside the gene matches: 10. The CDR3 spells CASGDRGQGGNQPQHF. CDR3 nucleotide sequence: TGTGCTAGTGGGGATAGGGGGCAGGGAGGCAATCAGCCCCAGCATTTT.

The V gene is TRBV30, the J gene TRBJ2-5; the D gene is possibly TRBD1 (6 bases). V lost 2 bases to trimming and J lost 5 bases, with 12 bases between them. The CDR3 runs 13 residues. Germline V gene data show CDR1 as GTSNPN and CDR2 as SVGIG (reference sequence). The CDR3 region is CAWSKGGVETQYF. DNA of the CDR3: TGTGCCTGGAGTAAAGGGGGAGTGGAGACCCAGTACTTC.

This chain links TRBV27 with TRBJ2-1, with D possibly being TRBD2 (6 bases). Looked up from germline, CDR1 is MNHEY and CDR2 is SMNVEV (reference sequence). This CDR3 region has 14 residues. V was pared by 4 bases and J by 6 bases, with 13 bases between. The CDR3 DNA reads TGTGCCAGCAGTTCCCGGGAGTGGGGCAATGAGCAGTTCTTC. This translates into CASSSREWGNEQFF.

In this sample, this clone turned up once. This chain links TRBV28 with TRBJ1-1, with TRBD1 as a possible D gene (5 bases). The V gene lost 7 bases and the J gene lost 7 bases, with 22 bases spanning the gap. The CDR3 has 15 residues. Germline CDR1 MDHEN, CDR2 SYDVKM. The CDR3 sequence is CASTPGGEFQGEAFF. The CDR3 nucleotides read TGTGCCAGCACCCCGGGGGGTGAATTCCAAGGTGAAGCTTTCTTT. Full variable domain (missing parts from reference TRBV28 and TRBJ1-1): DVKVTQSSRYLVKRTGEKVFLECVQDMDHENMFWYRQDPGLGLRLIYFSYDVKMKEKGDIPEGYSVSREKKERFSLILESASTNQTSMYLCASTPGGEFQGEAFFGQGTRLTVV.

This clone has only one observation. The chain employs TRBV28 and TRBJ1-6, with 7 bases fitting TRBD1. The junction had 5 bases not matched to a gene; V was cut back by 9 bases and J by 0 bases. This CDR3 region has 15 residues. Germline CDR1 MDHEN, CDR2 SYDVKM. The CDR3 coding sequence is TGTGCCAGTGCAGGGGGGAGCTCCTATAATTCACCCCTCCACTTT. It translates to CASAGGSSYNSPLHF.

The chain links TRBV28 to TRBJ2-5, with 7 nucleotides matching TRBD2. The CDR3 covers 15 residues. Losses at the gene ends were 5 bases for V and 5 bases for J; bases not matched to a gene: 11. Germline V gene lookup returns CDR1 MDHEN and CDR2 SYDVKM. Here the CDR3 DNA reads TGTGCCAGCAGTCCCCCTGGGGGGAGGGCGGAGACCCAGTACTTC. It translates to CASSPPGGRAETQYF.

The genes are TRBV9 and TRBJ1-4, with 8 bases that match TRBD1. The CDR3 sequence is 16 residues long. Germline V gene lookup returns CDR1 SGDLS and CDR2 YYNGEE. Trimming at V came to 3 bases and at J to 4 bases, leaving 8 bases not matched to a gene. In DNA form, the CDR3 reads TGTGCCAGCAGCGCCCACGGGACAGGAGTTAATGAAAAACTGTTTTTT. Protein: CASSAHGTGVNEKLFF.

Points on this clone: The junction departs from germline at one end; a sequencing error may be responsible. V usage is TRBV18 and J usage is TRBJ1-2; no clear D gene. In germline, CDR1 is KGHSH, CDR2 LQKENI. CDR3 length: 13 residues. This CDR3 is CASSLEVTYGYTF. The CDR3 region has the DNA TGTGCCAGTTCACTGGAGGTTACCTATGGCTACACCTTC.